This TCR beta chain was sequenced during a study of shared clonotypes between healthy human individuals. The V end was cut by 3 bases, the J end by 7 bases, with 9 bases between. Germline V CDR1 and CDR2: MNHEY, SMNVEV (reference sequence). The CDR3 runs to 12 residues. For this clone: Other nucleotide sequences in the sample specify the same CDR3.

Generated by immunoSEQ multiplex PCR, the TCRdb table keeps only in-frame clones and is missing some. The table lists about 1.5 million clones, approximately 98% of them singletons, with about 0.45% in the top ten. The gene calls are TRBV27 and TRBJ1-2, with a weak D call TRBD1 (5 bases). Sequencing used naive CD4+ T cells sorted from blood. The subset: CD45RA+ positively selected. The sequence was obtained from a man aged 30-40 years in good health. The CDR3 sequence: CASSFRGGGYTF. DNA of the CDR3: TGTGCCAGCAGTTTCCGGGGCGGTGGCTACACCTTC.